The sequence of this T cell receptor (beta chain) was determined in a study of cytomegalovirus exposure and HLA in healthy donors. At the level of the study: Sequencing of 150 million to 200 million T cells in an earlier analysis found around 120 million unique TCR beta sequences.

A multiplex PCR was run with 60 Vbeta primers and 13 Jbeta primers. TCRdb's copy holds only in-frame clones and misses some; the assay was immunoSEQ multiplex PCR. The data contain some 210,000 clones, approximately 82% of them singletons. The V gene lost 0 bases and the J gene lost 1 base, with 13 bases spanning the gap. Germline CDR1 reads SGDLS; CDR2 reads YYNGEE. The CDR3 has 16 amino acids. The chain combines TRBV9 with TRBJ1-1; D unresolved. The sample was PBMCs. The clonotype comes from a male donor in good health and CMV-seronegative. The CDR3 sequence: CASSVDSLMGNTEAFF. CDR3 coding DNA: TGTGCCAGCAGCGTAGATTCACTAATGGGGAACACTGAAGCTTTCTTT.